This is a list of T cell receptor beta chains from one sample in a study of blood T cell repertoires in COVID-19. Measured with immunoSEQ multiplex PCR; TCRdb has only the in-frame clones, and not every one. The sample has about 130,000 clones, roughly 90% seen once; the top ten hold 1% to 1.5%. The sequenced sample was peripheral blood. The receptors here all came from a woman at least 80 years old with acute or convalescent COVID-19. The CDR3 runs from the conserved cysteine through the conserved F or W. D genes are given only for firm matches.

j_gene	v_gene	d_gene	CDR3aa
TRBJ1-6	TRBV5-1	NA	CASSLTLDSLYNSPLHF
TRBJ2-5	TRBV5-1	NA	CASYQGQQETQYF
TRBJ2-4	TRBV3-1/TRBV3-2	TRBD2	CASSQIGLAGLAKNIQYF
TRBJ1-4	TRBV28	TRBD1	CASSSRGRETGIEKLFF
TRBJ2-3	TRBV5-1	NA	CASSLAGVTDTQYF
TRBJ2-5	TRBV24-1	TRBD2	CATSSSGAETQYF
TRBJ2-5	TRBV5-1	NA	CASSFQGQETQYF
TRBJ1-3	TRBV19	NA	CASSRLGASGNTIYF
TRBJ1-3	TRBV3-1/TRBV3-2	NA	CASSRNRITTSGNTIYF
TRBJ1-5	TRBV19	NA	CASSIAERGGHRNQPQHF
TRBJ2-7	TRBV20-1	NA	CSASASREQYF
TRBJ1-1	TRBV7-9	NA	CASSLGAGESEAFF
TRBJ2-3	TRBV6-5	TRBD2	CASSHSGGGADTQYF
TRBJ1-1	TRBV7-2	NA	CASSLAQMNTEAFF
TRBJ2-2	TRBV5-4	TRBD2	CASSLFIGGAGGELFF
TRBJ1-1	TRBV5-1	TRBD1	CASSAGQDEAFF
TRBJ2-4	TRBV11-2	NA	CASSSPGQLAKNIQYF
TRBJ2-6	TRBV19	NA	CASSPSGMAGRNSGANVLTF
TRBJ2-1	TRBV7-2	TRBD2	CASSVEAGGADEQFF
TRBJ1-6	TRBV27	NA	CASSLSHPRLGANSPLHF
TRBJ1-4	TRBV5-6	NA	CASSLAKRVWVF
TRBJ1-5	TRBV4-1	NA	CASSPRDTSWDQPQHF
TRBJ2-7	TRBV7-9	TRBD1	CASSPGGPYEQYF
TRBJ1-1	TRBV2	NA	CASSVGGGIEAFF
TRBJ1-1	TRBV6-5	NA	CASGRGNTEAFF
TRBJ2-3	TRBV24-1	TRBD2	CATSVGGGPGDTQYF
TRBJ1-2	TRBV9	NA	CASSGTVYGYTF
TRBJ1-5	TRBV10-3	NA	CAISSQEDNQPQHF
TRBJ2-1	TRBV29-1	TRBD2	CSVGLAGADNEQFF
TRBJ2-2	TRBV19	NA	CASSGGWDTGELFF
TRBJ2-1	TRBV10-3	TRBD2	CAISQGTSGRDEQFF
TRBJ2-7	TRBV28	NA	CASSLPRRGEQYF
TRBJ1-1	TRBV6-4	TRBD1	CASSAEGARGEAFF
TRBJ2-6	TRBV6-5	NA	CASTGRPGANVLTF
TRBJ1-4	TRBV6-2/TRBV6-3	NA	CASSYSSPGSEKLFF
TRBJ1-1	TRBV19	NA	CASCLRHDFGTEAFF
TRBJ1-2	TRBV6-2/TRBV6-3	NA	CASSYTDYGYTF
TRBJ2-2	TRBV6-5	TRBD1	CASRTGTGFAGELFF
TRBJ1-1	TRBV5-1	NA	CASSPIFGGAGEAFF
TRBJ2-7	TRBV5-6	NA	CASSSTSGTRYEQYF
TRBJ2-7	TRBV1	NA	CTSSQDRVAYEQYF
TRBJ1-6	TRBV6-5	NA	CASSYSSDRRNSPLHF
TRBJ2-4	TRBV7-9	NA	CASSLVVGSKNIQYF
TRBJ2-3	TRBV7-9	TRBD2	CASSKGLASGRIDTQYF
TRBJ1-1	TRBV20-1	NA	CSAREYLLAFF
TRBJ1-2	TRBV3-1/TRBV3-2	TRBD1	CASSQSLTGGYGYTF
TRBJ2-7	TRBV4-1	TRBD2	CASSQGPGLAGSSYEQYF
TRBJ1-3	TRBV19	TRBD1	CASSMGQTFSGNTIYF
TRBJ2-5	TRBV7-9	TRBD1	CATRTGPGETQYF